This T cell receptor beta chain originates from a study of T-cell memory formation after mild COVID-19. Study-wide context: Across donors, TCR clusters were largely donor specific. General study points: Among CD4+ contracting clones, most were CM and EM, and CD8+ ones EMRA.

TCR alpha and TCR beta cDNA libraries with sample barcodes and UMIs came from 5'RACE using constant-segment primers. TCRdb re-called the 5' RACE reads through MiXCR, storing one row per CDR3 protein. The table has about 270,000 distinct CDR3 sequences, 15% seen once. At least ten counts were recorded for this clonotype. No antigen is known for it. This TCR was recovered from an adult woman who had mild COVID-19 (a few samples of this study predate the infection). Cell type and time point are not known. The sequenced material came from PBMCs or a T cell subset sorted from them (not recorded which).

CDR3 region: CASSLPQGKSYEQYF. The CDR3 DNA follows: TGTGCCAGCAGCCTTCCGCAGGGCAAGTCCTACGAGCAGTACTTC. The genes are TRBV3-1 and TRBJ2-7; D is possibly TRBD1 (5 bases). There are 15 residues in the CDR3. Germline CDR1 is LGHDT and CDR2 is YNNKEL (reference sequence). The V and J ends lost 4 bases and 1 base respectively, with 14 bases between them.